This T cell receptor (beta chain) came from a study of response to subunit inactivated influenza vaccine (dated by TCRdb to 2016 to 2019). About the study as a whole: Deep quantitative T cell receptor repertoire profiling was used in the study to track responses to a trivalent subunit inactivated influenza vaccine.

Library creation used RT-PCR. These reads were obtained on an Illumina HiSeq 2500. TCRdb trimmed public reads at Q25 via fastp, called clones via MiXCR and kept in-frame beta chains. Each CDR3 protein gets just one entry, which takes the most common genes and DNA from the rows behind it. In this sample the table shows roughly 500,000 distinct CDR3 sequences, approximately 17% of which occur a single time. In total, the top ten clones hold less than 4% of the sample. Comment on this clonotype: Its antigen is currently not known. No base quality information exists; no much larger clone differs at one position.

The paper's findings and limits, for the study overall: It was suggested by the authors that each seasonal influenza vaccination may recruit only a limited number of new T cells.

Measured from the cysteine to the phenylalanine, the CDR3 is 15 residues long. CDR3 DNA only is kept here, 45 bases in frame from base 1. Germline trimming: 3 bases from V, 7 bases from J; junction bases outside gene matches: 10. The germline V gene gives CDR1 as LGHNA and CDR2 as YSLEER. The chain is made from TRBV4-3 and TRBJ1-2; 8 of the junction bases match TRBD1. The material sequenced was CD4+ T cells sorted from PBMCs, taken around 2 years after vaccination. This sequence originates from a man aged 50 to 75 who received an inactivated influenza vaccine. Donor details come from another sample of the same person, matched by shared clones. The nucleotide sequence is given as TGCGCCAGCAGCCATGGACAGGGCCCCGTGGGTGGCTACACCTTC. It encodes CASSHGQGPVGGYTF.